These 20 T cell receptor beta chains came from one sample sequenced in a study of cytomegalovirus exposure and HLA in healthy donors. The PCR made use of 60 Vbeta and 13 Jbeta primers. The assay was immunoSEQ multiplex PCR, and TCRdb's table has in-frame clones only and misses some. The table has 75,000 to 90,000 clones, more than 60% seen once. Sequenced sample: PBMCs. Receptor source: a male donor in good health and CMV-seropositive.

The chain uses TRBV7-9 and TRBJ1-6, with 7 bases fitting TRBD1. Germline CDR1 reads SEHNR; CDR2 reads FQNEAQ (reference sequence). The CDR3 runs to 14 residues. V was clipped by 3 bases and J by 7 bases; unmatched bases: 3. The CDR3 here is CASSFEQGNSPLHF. CDR3 DNA sequence: TGTGCCAGCAGCTTCGAACAGGGGAATTCACCCCTCCACTTT.

The chain recombines TRBV2 with TRBJ2-2, with D hard to call. The CDR3 is made up of 15 amino acids. Trimming cost V 6 bases and J 3 bases, with 14 bases left between them. Germline V gives CDR1 SNHLY, CDR2 FYNNEI. The CDR3 spells CASRGLAWDTGELFF. The CDR3 nucleotides read TGTGCCAGCAGGGGCCTGGCGTGGGACACCGGGGAGCTGTTTTTT.

The V call is TRBV7-6, the J call TRBJ2-2; 11 nucleotides line up with TRBD1. Germline assignment: CDR1 SGHVS and CDR2 FNYEAQ. The CDR3 consists of 15 residues. Trimming at V came to 5 bases and at J to 5 bases, leaving 4 bases not matched to a gene. CDR3 residues: CASSRGQGVTGELFF. The CDR3 nucleotides read TGTGCCAGCAGCCGGGGACAGGGGGTGACCGGGGAGCTGTTTTTT.

The chain combines TRBV18 with TRBJ1-3; no reliable D call. Germline assignment: CDR1 KGHSH and CDR2 LQKENI. The CDR3 has 16 amino acids. The V gene lost 2 bases and the J gene lost 1 base, with 12 bases spanning the gap. The CDR3 DNA reads as TGTGCCAGCTCACCAAATGTTGCGGAATCTGGAAACACCATATATTTT. It translates to CASSPNVAESGNTIYF.

The genes are TRBV9 and TRBJ1-2, with 8 bases that match TRBD1. J gave up 3 bases and V 1 base, and 14 bases lay outside the gene matches. The CDR3 extends over 18 amino acids. Germline CDR1 is SGDLS and CDR2 is YYNGEE. The CDR3 spells CASSVQGGVMDRDYGYTF. CDR3 sequence (DNA): TGTGCCAGCAGCGTACAAGGGGGGGTTATGGACAGGGACTATGGCTACACCTTC.

This chain connects TRBV11-2 to TRBJ2-7; TRBD2 agrees at 10 bases. This CDR3 contains 17 residues. V trimming: 5 bases; J trimming: 0 bases; junction bases outside the gene matches: 10. Germline V lookup: CDR1 SGHAT, CDR2 FQNNGV. This CDR3 is CASSPQLAGFSSYEQYF. DNA for the CDR3: TGTGCCAGCAGCCCCCAACTAGCGGGGTTTAGCTCCTACGAGCAGTACTTC.

This clone was counted between two and nine times. This chain joins TRBV5-4 and TRBJ2-5; 7 bases are a match to TRBD2. This CDR3 comprises 14 residues. J gave up 1 base and V 4 bases, and 4 bases lay outside the gene matches. Germline CDR1 reads SGHNT; CDR2 reads YYREEE (reference sequence). CDR3 nucleotides: TGTGCCAGCAGCCCCGGCGGGGGCCAAGAGACCCAGTACTTC. It translates to CASSPGGGQETQYF.

This chain uses TRBV18 with TRBJ2-1, with 12 positions matching TRBD2. This CDR3 contains 15 residues. CDR1 is KGHSH, CDR2 LQKENI, per germline. J gave up 5 bases and V 4 bases, and 3 bases lay outside the gene matches. The CDR3 protein is CASSLGLAGNNEQFF. The CDR3 nucleotides are TGTGCCAGCTCACTTGGACTAGCGGGAAACAATGAGCAGTTCTTC.

V gene TRBV25-1 combines with J gene TRBJ2-3, with D tentatively TRBD2 (6 bases). Trimming took 4 bases from V and 5 from J, leaving 10 bases between them. Germline CDR1 is MGHDK and CDR2 is SYGVNS. The CDR3 is 13 residues long. The CDR3 bases are TGTGCCAGCAGTGGCTGGGGGGAAGATACGCAGTATTTT. It codes for CASSGWGEDTQYF.

J is TRBJ2-7 and V is TRBV18; maybe TRBD1 (5 bases). The CDR3 is made up of 15 amino acids. Trimming shortened V by 4 bases and J by 2 bases, and 15 bases separated the two germline ends. Germline V gene data show CDR1 as KGHSH and CDR2 as LQKENI. DNA for the CDR3: TGTGCCAGCTCACGACAATCGACAGCGCCCTACGAGCAGTACTTC. Protein product: CASSRQSTAPYEQYF.

The rearrangement links TRBV19 to TRBJ1-5; 7 positions match TRBD1. Germline values: CDR1 LNHDA, CDR2 SQIVND (reference sequence). Trimming removed 10 bases from V and 5 bases from J; junction bases left unmatched: 11. The CDR3 runs 14 residues. The CDR3 sequence: CAIPTGPGHQPQHF. The CDR3, as DNA: TGTGCCATCCCGACAGGGCCCGGTCATCAGCCCCAGCATTTT.

The chain is built from TRBV9 and TRBJ2-3; a weak D match, TRBD2 (6 bases). Per the germline V gene, CDR1 is SGDLS and CDR2 is YYNGEE. Trimming shortened V by 4 bases and J by 6 bases, and 9 bases separated the two germline ends. CDR3 length: 12 amino acids. The CDR3 DNA reads as TGTGCCAGCAGCCTCGGAGGGGATACGCAGTATTTT. Its translation is CASSLGGDTQYF.

V is TRBV5-1 and J is TRBJ1-6; 11 bases align to TRBD1. Germline CDR1 and CDR2: SGHRS and YFSETQ. V trimming: 6 bases; J trimming: 7 bases; junction bases outside the gene matches: 15. This CDR3 region has 18 residues. The CDR3 spells CASTPLGWTGGANSPLHF. CDR3 in DNA: TGCGCCAGCACCCCCCTAGGTTGGACAGGGGGCGCAAATTCACCCCTCCACTTT.

The rearrangement links TRBV9 to TRBJ1-3; no definite D call. Trimming shortened V by 0 bases and J by 4 bases, and 5 bases separated the two germline ends. Germline CDR1 SGDLS, CDR2 YYNGEE. There are 13 residues in the CDR3. CDR3 nucleotide sequence: TGTGCCAGCAGCGTAGAACTAGGAAACACCATATATTTT. Translated, it gives CASSVELGNTIYF.

CDR3: CASSPTGTSGGADTQYF. For the CDR3, the DNA is TGCGCCAGCAGCCCCACCGGGACTAGCGGGGGTGCAGATACGCAGTATTTT. The chain links TRBV5-1 to TRBJ2-3; TRBD2 matches 14 bases. Germline V gene data show CDR1 as SGHRS and CDR2 as YFSETQ. The ends lost 4 bases at V and 4 bases at J; junction bases unmatched: 8. The CDR3 covers 17 residues.

This chain connects TRBV5-6 to TRBJ1-5; D is possibly TRBD1 (6 bases). Trimming took off 4 bases at V and 8 bases at J, with 19 bases between the two ends. The CDR3 runs 15 residues. Germline loops: CDR1 SGHDT, CDR2 YYEEEE. CDR3 loop: CASSRGWGGLEPQHF. CDR3 nucleotide sequence: TGTGCCAGCAGCCGCGGATGGGGGGGCTTGGAGCCCCAGCATTTT.

The chain is built from TRBV4-3 and TRBJ2-1; TRBD2 aligns across 8 bases. J lost 4 bases, V lost 1 base, and 6 bases had no gene match. In germline, CDR1 is LGHNA, CDR2 YSLEER. The CDR3 is made up of 16 amino acids. CDR3 in amino acids: CASSQGTAGGYNEQFF. CDR3 DNA sequence: TGCGCCAGCAGCCAAGGTACGGCGGGGGGTTACAATGAGCAGTTCTTC.

V gene TRBV27 combines with J gene TRBJ1-2; 8 bases align to TRBD1. Germline lookup yields CDR1 MNHEY and CDR2 SMNVEV (reference sequence). This CDR3 is 16 amino acids long. V trimming: 4 bases; J trimming: 7 bases; junction bases outside the gene matches: 14. The CDR3 loop reads CASSSIPGTGPRGYTF. CDR3 DNA: TGTGCCAGCAGTTCCATACCCGGGACAGGCCCCCGTGGCTACACCTTC.

The chain combines TRBV28 with TRBJ1-6, with a tentative D call TRBD1 (6 bases). In germline, CDR1 is MDHEN, CDR2 SYDVKM. V dropped 5 bases and J dropped 7 bases, with 12 bases sitting between them. The CDR3 loop spans 14 amino acids. CDR3 sequence (DNA): TGTGCCAGCAGTCCCGGGACAACGAATTCACCCCTCCACTTT. Its protein is CASSPGTTNSPLHF.

A single count supports this clone. The chain employs TRBV9 and TRBJ2-2; 7 bases are shared with TRBD2. This CDR3 is 16 amino acids long. V gave up 0 bases and J gave up 7 bases; unmatched junction bases: 9. Germline CDR1 and CDR2: SGDLS and YYNGEE. The CDR3 is CASSVAKRGLIGELFF. CDR3 nucleotides: TGTGCCAGCAGCGTAGCTAAGCGGGGATTGATCGGGGAGCTGTTTTTT.